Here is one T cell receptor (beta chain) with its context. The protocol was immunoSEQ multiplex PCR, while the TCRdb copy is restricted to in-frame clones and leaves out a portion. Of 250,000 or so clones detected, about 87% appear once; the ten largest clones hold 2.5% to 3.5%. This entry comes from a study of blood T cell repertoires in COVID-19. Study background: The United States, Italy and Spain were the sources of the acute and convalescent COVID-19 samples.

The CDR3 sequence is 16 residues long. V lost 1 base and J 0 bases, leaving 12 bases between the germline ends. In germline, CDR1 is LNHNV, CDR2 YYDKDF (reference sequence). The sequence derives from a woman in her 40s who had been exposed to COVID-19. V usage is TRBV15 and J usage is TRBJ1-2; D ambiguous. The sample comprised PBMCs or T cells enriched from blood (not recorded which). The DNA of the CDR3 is TGTGCCACCAGCAGAGGCGATGTGTTCGCTAACTATGGCTACACCTTC. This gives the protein CATSRGDVFANYGYTF.